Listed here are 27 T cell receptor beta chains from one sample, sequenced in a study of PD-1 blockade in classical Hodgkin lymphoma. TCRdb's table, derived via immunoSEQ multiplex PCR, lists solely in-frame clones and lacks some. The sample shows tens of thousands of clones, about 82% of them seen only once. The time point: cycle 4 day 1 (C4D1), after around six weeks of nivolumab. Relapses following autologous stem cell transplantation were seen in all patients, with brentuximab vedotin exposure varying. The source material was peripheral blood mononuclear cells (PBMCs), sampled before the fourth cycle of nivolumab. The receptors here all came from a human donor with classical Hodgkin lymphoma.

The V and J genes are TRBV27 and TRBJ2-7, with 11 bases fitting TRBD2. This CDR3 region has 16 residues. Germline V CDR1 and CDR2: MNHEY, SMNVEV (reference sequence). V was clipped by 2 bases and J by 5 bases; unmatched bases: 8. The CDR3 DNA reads TGTGCCAGCAGTTTAGGGGTACTAGCGGGAGTGAACGAGCAGTACTTC. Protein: CASSLGVLAGVNEQYF.

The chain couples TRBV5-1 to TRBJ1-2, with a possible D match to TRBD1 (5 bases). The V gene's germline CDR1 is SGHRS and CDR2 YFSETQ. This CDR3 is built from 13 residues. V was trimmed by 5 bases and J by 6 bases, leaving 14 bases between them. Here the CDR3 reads CASRTTGEDGYTF. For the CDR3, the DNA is TGCGCCAGCAGAACCACAGGTGAGGATGGCTACACCTTC.

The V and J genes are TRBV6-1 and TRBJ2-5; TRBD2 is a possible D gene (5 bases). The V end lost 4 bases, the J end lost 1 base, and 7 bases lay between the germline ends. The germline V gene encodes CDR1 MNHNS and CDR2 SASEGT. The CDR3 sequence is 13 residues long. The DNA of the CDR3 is TGTGCCAGCAGTGGAGGGATCCAAGAGACCCAGTACTTC. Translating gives CASSGGIQETQYF.

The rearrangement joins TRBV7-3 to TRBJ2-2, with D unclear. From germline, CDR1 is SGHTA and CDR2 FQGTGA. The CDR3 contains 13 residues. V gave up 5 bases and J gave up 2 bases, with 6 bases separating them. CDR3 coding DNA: TGTGCCAGCAGCATGAGAAACACCGGGGAGCTGTTTTTT. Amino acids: CASSMRNTGELFF.

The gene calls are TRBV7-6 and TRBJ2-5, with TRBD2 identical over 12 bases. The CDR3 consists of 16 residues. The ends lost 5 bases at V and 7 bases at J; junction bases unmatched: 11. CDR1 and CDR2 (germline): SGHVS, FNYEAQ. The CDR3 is CASSQRTSGTSGTQYF. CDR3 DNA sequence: TGTGCCAGCAGCCAACGGACTAGCGGGACTTCCGGGACCCAGTACTTC.

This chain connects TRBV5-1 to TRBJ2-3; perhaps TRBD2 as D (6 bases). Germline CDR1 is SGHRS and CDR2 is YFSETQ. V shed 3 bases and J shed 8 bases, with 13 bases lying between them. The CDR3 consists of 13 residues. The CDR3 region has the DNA TGCGCCAGCAGCTCGGCGGGGATAAGTACGCAGTATTTT. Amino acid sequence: CASSSAGISTQYF.

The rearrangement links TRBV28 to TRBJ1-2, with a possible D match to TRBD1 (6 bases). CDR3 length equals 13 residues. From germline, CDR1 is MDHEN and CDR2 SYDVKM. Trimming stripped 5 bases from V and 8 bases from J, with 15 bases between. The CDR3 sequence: CASSLDRSPGYTF. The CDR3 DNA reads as TGTGCCAGCAGTCTGGACAGATCCCCCGGCTACACCTTC.

The chain's CDR3 is CASSEAPNLDIQYF. The DNA of the CDR3 is TGTGCCAGCAGTGAAGCCCCTAATTTGGACATTCAGTACTTC. V is TRBV6-1 and J is TRBJ2-4, with D hard to call. This CDR3 has 14 residues. V was pared by 0 bases and J by 8 bases, with 11 bases between. CDR1 MNHNS and CDR2 SASEGT come from the germline V gene.

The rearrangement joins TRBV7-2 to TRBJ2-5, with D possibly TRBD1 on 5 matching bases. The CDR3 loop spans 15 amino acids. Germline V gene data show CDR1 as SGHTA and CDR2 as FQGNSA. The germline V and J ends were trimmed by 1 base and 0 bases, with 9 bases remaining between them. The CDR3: CASSLEGWYQETQYF. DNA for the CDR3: TGTGCCAGCAGCTTAGAGGGGTGGTACCAAGAGACCCAGTACTTC. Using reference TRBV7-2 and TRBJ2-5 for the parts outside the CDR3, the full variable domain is GAGVSQSPSNKVTEKGKDVELRCDPISGHTALYWYRQSLGQGLEFLIYFQGNSAPDKSGLPSDRFSAERTGGSVSTLTIQRTQQEDSAVYLCASSLEGWYQETQYFGPGTRLLVL.

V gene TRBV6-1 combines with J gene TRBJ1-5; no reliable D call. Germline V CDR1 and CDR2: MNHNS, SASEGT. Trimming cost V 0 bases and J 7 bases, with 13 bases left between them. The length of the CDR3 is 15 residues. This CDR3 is CASSEAGPSYQPQHF. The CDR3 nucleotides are TGTGCCAGCAGTGAAGCTGGGCCATCCTACCAGCCCCAGCATTTT.

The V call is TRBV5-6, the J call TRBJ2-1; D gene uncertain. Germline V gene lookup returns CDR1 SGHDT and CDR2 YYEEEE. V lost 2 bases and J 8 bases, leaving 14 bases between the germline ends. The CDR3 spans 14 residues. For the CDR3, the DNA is TGTGCCAGCAGCTTTACCCTCCTCCGCGATGAGCAGTTCTTC. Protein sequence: CASSFTLLRDEQFF. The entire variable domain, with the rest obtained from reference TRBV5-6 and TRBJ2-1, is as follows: DAGVTQSPTHLIKTRGQQVTLRCSPKSGHDTVSWYQQALGQGPQFIFQYYEEEERQRGNFPDRFSGHQFPNYSSELNVNALLLGDSALYLCASSFTLLRDEQFFGPGTRLTVL.

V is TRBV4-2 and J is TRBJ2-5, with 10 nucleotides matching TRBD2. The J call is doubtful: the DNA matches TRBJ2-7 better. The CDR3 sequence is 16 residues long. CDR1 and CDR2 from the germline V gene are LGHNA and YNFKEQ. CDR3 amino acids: CASSQLAGDSSYEQYF. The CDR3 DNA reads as TGTGCCAGCAGCCAACTAGCGGGAGATAGCTCCTACGAGCAGTACTTC.

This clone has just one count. CDR3 residues: CASSLASRVAEAFF. For the CDR3, the DNA is TGTGCCAGCAGCTTAGCGAGTAGGGTGGCTGAAGCTTTCTTT. V gene TRBV7-9 combines with J gene TRBJ1-1; D uncertain. V lost 0 bases and J lost 6, with 11 bases in between. This CDR3 has 14 amino acids. CDR1 is SEHNR and CDR2 is FQNEAQ in the germline V gene (reference sequence).

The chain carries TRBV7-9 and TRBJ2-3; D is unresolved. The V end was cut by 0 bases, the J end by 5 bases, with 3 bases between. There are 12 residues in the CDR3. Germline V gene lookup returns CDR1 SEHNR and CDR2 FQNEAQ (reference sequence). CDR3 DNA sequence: TGTGCCAGCAGCTTAGCTAAAGATACGCAGTATTTT. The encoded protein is CASSLAKDTQYF.

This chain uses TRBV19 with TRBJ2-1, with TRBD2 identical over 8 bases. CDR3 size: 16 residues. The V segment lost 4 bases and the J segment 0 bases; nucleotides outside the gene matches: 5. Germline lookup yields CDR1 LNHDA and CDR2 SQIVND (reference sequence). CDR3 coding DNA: TGTGCCAGTAGTACAACAAGCGGGAGCTCCTACAATGAGCAGTTCTTC. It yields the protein CASSTTSGSSYNEQFF.

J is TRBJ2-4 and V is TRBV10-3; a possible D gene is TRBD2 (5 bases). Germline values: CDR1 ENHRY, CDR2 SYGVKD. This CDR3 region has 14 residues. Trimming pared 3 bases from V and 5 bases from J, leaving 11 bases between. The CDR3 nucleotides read TGTGCCATCAGTGAAGAGGGCCGGCAAAACATTCAGTACTTC. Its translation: CAISEEGRQNIQYF.

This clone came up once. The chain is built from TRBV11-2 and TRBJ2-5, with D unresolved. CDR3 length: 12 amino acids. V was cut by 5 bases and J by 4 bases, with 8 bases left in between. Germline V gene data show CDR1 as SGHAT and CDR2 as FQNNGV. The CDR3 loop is CASSLMSETQYF. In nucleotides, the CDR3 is TGTGCCAGCAGCCTCATGTCAGAGACCCAGTACTTC.

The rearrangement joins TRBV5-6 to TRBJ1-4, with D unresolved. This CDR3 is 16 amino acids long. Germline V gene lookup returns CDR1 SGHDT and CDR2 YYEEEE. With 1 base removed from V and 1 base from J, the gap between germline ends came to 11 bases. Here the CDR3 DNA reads TGTGCCAGCAGCTTGCGTTTCCCGGGAACTAATGAAAAACTGTTTTTT. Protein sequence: CASSLRFPGTNEKLFF.

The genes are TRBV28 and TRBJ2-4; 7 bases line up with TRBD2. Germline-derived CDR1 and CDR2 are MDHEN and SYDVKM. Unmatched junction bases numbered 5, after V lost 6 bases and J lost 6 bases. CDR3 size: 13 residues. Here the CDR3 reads CASSSSGGNIQYF. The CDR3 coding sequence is TGTGCCAGCAGCTCCTCGGGGGGAAACATTCAGTACTTC.

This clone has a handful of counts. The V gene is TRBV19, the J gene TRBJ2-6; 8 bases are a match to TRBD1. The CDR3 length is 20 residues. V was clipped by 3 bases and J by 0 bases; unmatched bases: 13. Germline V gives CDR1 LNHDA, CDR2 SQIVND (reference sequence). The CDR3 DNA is TGTGCCAGTAGTATGGCCCGGACAGGGCGATTTTTCTCTGGGGCCAACGTCCTGACTTTC. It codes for CASSMARTGRFFSGANVLTF. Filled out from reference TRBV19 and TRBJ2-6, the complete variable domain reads DGGITQSPKYLFRKEGQNVTLSCEQNLNHDAMYWYRQDPGQGLRLIYYSQIVNDFQKGDIAEGYSVSREKKESFPLTVTSAQKNPTAFYLCASSMARTGRFFSGANVLTFGAGSRLTVL.

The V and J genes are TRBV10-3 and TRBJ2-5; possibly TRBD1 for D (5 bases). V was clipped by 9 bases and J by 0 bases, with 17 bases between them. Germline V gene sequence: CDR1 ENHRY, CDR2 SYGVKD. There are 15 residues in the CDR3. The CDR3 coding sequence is TGTGCCATTAGGTCCGGACAAAGGTACCAAGAGACCCAGTACTTC. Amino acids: CAIRSGQRYQETQYF.

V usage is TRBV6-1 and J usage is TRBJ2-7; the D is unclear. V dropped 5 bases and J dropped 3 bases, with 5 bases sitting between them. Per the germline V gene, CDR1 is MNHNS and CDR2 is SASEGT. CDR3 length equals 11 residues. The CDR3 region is CASSYNYEQYF. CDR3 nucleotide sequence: TGTGCCAGCAGTTACAACTACGAGCAGTACTTC.

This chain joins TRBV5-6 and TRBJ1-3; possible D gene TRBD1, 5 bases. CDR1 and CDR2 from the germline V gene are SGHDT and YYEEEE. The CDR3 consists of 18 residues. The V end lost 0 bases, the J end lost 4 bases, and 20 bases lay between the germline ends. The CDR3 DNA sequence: TGTGCCAGCAGCTTGGCTGTTCAGGGATGGATTTCCGGAAACACCATATATTTT. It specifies CASSLAVQGWISGNTIYF. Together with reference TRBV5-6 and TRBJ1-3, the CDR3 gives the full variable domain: DAGVTQSPTHLIKTRGQQVTLRCSPKSGHDTVSWYQQALGQGPQFIFQYYEEEERQRGNFPDRFSGHQFPNYSSELNVNALLLGDSALYLCASSLAVQGWISGNTIYFGEGSWLTVV.

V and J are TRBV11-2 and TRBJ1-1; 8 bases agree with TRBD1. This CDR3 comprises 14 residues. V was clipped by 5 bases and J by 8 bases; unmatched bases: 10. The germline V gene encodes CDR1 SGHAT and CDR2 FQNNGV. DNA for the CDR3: TGTGCCAGCAGCGCCCCCCGGACAGGGAGGGAAGCTTTCTTT. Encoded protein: CASSAPRTGREAFF.

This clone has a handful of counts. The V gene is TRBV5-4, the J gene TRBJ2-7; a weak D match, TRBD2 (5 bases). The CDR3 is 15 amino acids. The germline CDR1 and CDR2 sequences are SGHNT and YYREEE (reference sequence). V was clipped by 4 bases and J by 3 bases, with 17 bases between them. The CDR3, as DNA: TGTGCCAGCAGCCCAAACATAGCGCGAAGCTACGAGCAGTACTTC. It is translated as CASSPNIARSYEQYF.

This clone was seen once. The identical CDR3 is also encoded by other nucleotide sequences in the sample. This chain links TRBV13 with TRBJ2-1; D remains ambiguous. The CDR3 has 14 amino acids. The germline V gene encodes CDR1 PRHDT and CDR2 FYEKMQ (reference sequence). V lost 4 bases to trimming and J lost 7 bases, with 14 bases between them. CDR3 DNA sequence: TGTGCCAGCAGCTCCGCCCCCATCTATAATGAGCAGTTCTTC. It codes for CASSSAPIYNEQFF.

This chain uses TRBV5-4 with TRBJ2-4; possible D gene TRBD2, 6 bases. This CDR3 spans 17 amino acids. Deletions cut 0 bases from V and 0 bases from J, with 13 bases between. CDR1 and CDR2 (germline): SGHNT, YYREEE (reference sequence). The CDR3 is CASSLEVGGLAKNIQYF. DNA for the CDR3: TGTGCCAGCAGCTTGGAGGTCGGGGGACTAGCCAAAAACATTCAGTACTTC.